This is a list of T cell receptor beta chains from one sample in a study of somatic mutations in cytotoxic T cells in rheumatoid arthritis. Libraries were prepared by immunoSEQ multiplex PCR; TCRdb keeps only in-frame clonotypes and omits some of them. The sample has 15,000 to 20,000 clones, approximately 82% seen once. Sequences were obtained from CD8+ T cells sorted from blood. The receptor set was obtained from a man younger than 30 with rheumatoid arthritis. The CDR3 runs from the conserved cysteine through the conserved F or W. D genes are given only for firm matches. The size entry is marked missing in some rows and otherwise reads once, few, many or a size class.

clone_size d_call j_call v_call cdr3_aa cdr3_nt
. . TRBJ1-5 TRBV5-6 CASSRLGATNQPQHF TGTGCCAGCAGCAGATTAGGGGCGACCAATCAGCCCCAGCATTTT
. . TRBJ1-5 TRBV6-5 CASRTGYQPQHF TGTGCCAGCAGGACAGGTTATCAGCCCCAGCATTTT
. . TRBJ2-1 TRBV9 CASSVEEIETHEQFF TGTGCCAGCAGCGTAGAAGAAATAGAAACCCATGAGCAGTTCTTC
. . TRBJ1-5 TRBV6-5 CASSYGGRNQPQHF TGTGCCAGCAGTTACGGCGGTCGCAATCAGCCCCAGCATTTT
. . TRBJ2-3 TRBV13 CASSSGTSTYTDTQYF TGTGCCAGCAGCTCCGGGACCTCCACTTACACAGATACGCAGTATTTT
. . TRBJ2-3 TRBV27 CASSLIFVAAPDTQYF TGTGCCAGCAGTTTGATCTTTGTGGCGGCCCCAGATACGCAGTATTTT
once . TRBJ2-5 TRBV6-1 CASRPLSSETQYF TGTGCCAGCAGGCCCCTCTCTTCGGAGACCCAGTACTTC
. TRBD1 TRBJ2-7 TRBV2 CASSGWDRSAYEQYF TGTGCCAGCAGTGGGTGGGACAGGTCGGCCTACGAGCAGTACTTC
. . TRBJ1-2 TRBV27 CASSLSGHFYGYTF TGTGCCAGCAGTTTATCGGGCCATTTCTATGGCTACACCTTC
. . TRBJ1-5 TRBV7-9 CASSLVGAGQPQHF TGTGCCAGCAGCTTAGTAGGGGCAGGTCAGCCCCAGCATTTT
. TRBD1 TRBJ1-3 TRBV13 CASSFVVSRDRSSGNTIYF TGTGCCAGCAGCTTCGTAGTTTCCCGGGACAGGAGCTCTGGAAACACCATATATTTT
. TRBD2 TRBJ2-3 TRBV11-2 CASSFDLRGGPKDTQYF TGTGCCAGCAGCTTTGATTTACGGGGGGGCCCGAAAGATACGCAGTATTTT
. . TRBJ2-7 TRBV7-9 CASSLAPGAIGEQYF TGTGCCAGCAGCTTAGCCCCAGGGGCAATAGGCGAGCAGTACTTC
few . TRBJ1-2 TRBV7-9 CASSLENRYGYTF TGTGCCAGCAGCTTAGAAAACAGATATGGCTACACCTTC
few . TRBJ1-4 TRBV7-9 CASSLLQVNEKLFF TGTGCCAGCAGCTTACTGCAGGTTAATGAAAAACTGTTTTTT
. . TRBJ2-3 TRBV25-1 CASSEHRGTTYF TGTGCCAGCAGTGAACACAGAGGGACAACCTATTTT
. . TRBJ2-7 TRBV2 CASWRGVYDRDEQYF TGTGCCAGCTGGCGGGGGGTATACGACAGGGACGAGCAGTACTTC
. . TRBJ2-7 TRBV11-2 CASMAGNPYEQYF TGTGCCAGCATGGCAGGGAACCCCTACGAGCAGTACTTC
. . TRBJ1-3 TRBV10-1 CASRRPWGGPVSCSGNTIYF TGCGCCAGCAGACGGCCTTGGGGGGGGCCGGTATCCTGCTCTGGAAACACCATATATTTT
. . TRBJ1-5 TRBV10-2 CASSESGYNQPQHF TGCGCCAGCAGTGAGTCAGGGTACAATCAGCCCCAGCATTTT
. . TRBJ1-2 TRBV4-1 CASSPPRQSYGYTF TGCGCCAGCAGCCCCCCACGACAGAGTTATGGCTACACCTTC
. TRBD1 TRBJ2-1 TRBV7-9 CASSLGQEQFF TGTGCCAGCAGCCTGGGACAGGAGCAGTTCTTC
few TRBD1 TRBJ1-2 TRBV7-9 CASSLPGQENYGYTF TGTGCCAGCAGCTTACCGGGACAGGAGAACTATGGCTACACCTTC
. . TRBJ2-5 TRBV5-6 CASSLDPTGTQYF TGTGCCAGCAGCTTGGACCCCACCGGGACCCAGTACTTC
. TRBD1 TRBJ2-2 TRBV2 CANSGQLTGELFF TGTGCCAACTCGGGACAGCTCACCGGGGAGCTGTTTTTT
. . TRBJ1-2 TRBV9 CASSVGVDGYTF TGTGCCAGCAGCGTAGGTGTAGATGGCTACACCTTC
once . TRBJ1-1 TRBV9 CASSVGGGAEAFF TGTGCCAGCAGCGTAGGAGGGGGGGCTGAAGCTTTCTTT
. . TRBJ2-5 TRBV13 CASSLRGETQYF TGTGCCAGCAGCTTACGCGGAGAGACCCAGTACTTC
. . TRBJ1-2 TRBV6-1 CASSKGAEGVGNYGYTF TGTGCCAGCAGTAAAGGGGCCGAGGGAGTCGGTAACTATGGCTACACCTTC
. . TRBJ2-7 TRBV28 CASSLGAEQYF TGTGCCAGCAGTTTGGGAGCGGAGCAGTACTTC
. . TRBJ1-2 TRBV5-8 CASSLLANYGYTF TGTGCCAGCAGCTTGCTCGCTAACTATGGCTACACCTTC
. . TRBJ1-2 TRBV14 CASSFSPVTIGYTF TGTGCCAGCAGCTTTTCTCCGGTGACAATCGGCTACACCTTC
. TRBD2 TRBJ2-3 TRBV4-1 CASSQGLAGELDTQYF TGCGCCAGCAGCCAAGGACTAGCGGGTGAATTGGATACGCAGTATTTT
. TRBD2 TRBJ2-5 TRBV7-6 CASSLEAGAFLETQYF TGTGCCAGCAGCCTAGAAGCGGGGGCATTTCTGGAGACCCAGTACTTC
. . TRBJ1-5 TRBV28 CASSPRDVGNQPQHF TGTGCCAGCAGTCCCCGGGACGTAGGCAATCAGCCCCAGCATTTT
. . TRBJ2-5 TRBV11-3 CASSLGGSQETQYF TGTGCCAGCAGCTTAGGTGGCAGCCAAGAGACCCAGTACTTC
. . TRBJ2-7 TRBV30 CAWSVWGGAREQYF TGTGCCTGGAGTGTATGGGGGGGGGCACGGGAGCAGTACTTC
. . TRBJ2-1 TRBV6-5 CASSGGRGDNEQFF TGTGCCAGCAGCGGGGGAAGAGGGGACAATGAGCAGTTCTTC
. . TRBJ2-7 TRBV5-5 CASSFTGTAYEQYF TGTGCCAGCAGCTTTACAGGGACGGCCTACGAGCAGTACTTC
. . TRBJ1-4 TRBV19 CASSIDPGPNEKLFF TGTGCCAGTAGTATAGATCCCGGACCTAATGAAAAACTGTTTTTT
few TRBD1 TRBJ1-2 TRBV4-1 CASSQAPGTGINYGYTF TGCGCCAGCAGCCAGGCCCCCGGGACAGGGATCAACTATGGCTACACCTTC
. . TRBJ2-4 TRBV5-3 CARSGTGWAKNIQYF TGTGCCAGAAGCGGAACAGGGTGGGCCAAAAACATTCAGTACTTC
. . TRBJ2-5 TRBV9 CAYARTVEIQTQYF TGTGCCTATGCGAGGACAGTGGAAATACAGACCCAGTACTTC
. . TRBJ2-2 TRBV7-2 CASSSTQGSGELFF TGTGCCAGCAGCTCCACCCAGGGATCTGGGGAGCTGTTTTTT
. . TRBJ2-1 TRBV2 CASNPGGRIWFF TGTGCCAGCAACCCTGGGGGGCGCATTTGGTTCTTC
. TRBD1 TRBJ2-7 TRBV28 CASSLYPGTGYEQYF TGTGCCAGCAGTTTATACCCAGGGACAGGATACGAGCAGTACTTC
. TRBD1 TRBJ2-7 TRBV4-3 CASSLGTGAYEQYF TGCGCCAGCAGCCTCGGGACAGGAGCCTACGAGCAGTACTTC
. . TRBJ2-3 TRBV6-4 CASSEVSLGSSTDTQYF TGTGCCAGCAGTGAAGTTAGCTTAGGTTCTAGCACAGATACGCAGTATTTT
. . TRBJ2-7 TRBV28 CASTRRGSYEQYF TGTGCCAGCACCCGGCGGGGCAGCTACGAGCAGTACTTC
. . TRBJ1-1 TRBV7-9 CASRQSGFLTEAFF TGTGCCAGCAGACAATCGGGATTCCTCACTGAAGCTTTCTTT
. TRBD1 TRBJ2-1 TRBV28 CASRPPRTGVYNEQFF TGTGCCAGCAGACCCCCCCGGACAGGGGTATACAATGAGCAGTTCTTC
. TRBD2 TRBJ2-1 TRBV18 CASSPTSGGASGEQFF TGTGCCAGCTCACCGACTAGCGGGGGGGCCTCGGGTGAGCAGTTCTTC
. . TRBJ1-1 TRBV9 CASSAGGGRLAGNTEAFF TGTGCCAGCAGCGCCGGCGGGGGGCGTCTGGCCGGGAACACTGAAGCTTTCTTT